This T cell receptor (beta chain) was captured by sequencing in a study of cytomegalovirus exposure and HLA in healthy donors. The primer mix had 60 Vbeta and 13 Jbeta primers. The data were produced by immunoSEQ multiplex PCR, yet TCRdb's version contains in-frame clones alone and is incomplete. The repertoire includes about 120,000 clones, approximately 67% of them detected once, and less than 2% sits in the top ten. This CDR3 region has 13 residues. Germline V gives CDR1 MDHEN, CDR2 SYDVKM. Losses at the gene ends were 6 bases for V and 7 bases for J; bases not matched to a gene: 5. This clonotype was sampled from a man aged 18 to 29 in good health and CMV-seronegative. The chain employs TRBV28 and TRBJ1-2; TRBD1 agrees at 10 bases. Sequencing was done on a sample of PBMCs. This CDR3 reads CASRWTGGTGYTF. For the CDR3, the DNA is TGTGCCAGCAGATGGACAGGGGGGACTGGCTACACCTTC.